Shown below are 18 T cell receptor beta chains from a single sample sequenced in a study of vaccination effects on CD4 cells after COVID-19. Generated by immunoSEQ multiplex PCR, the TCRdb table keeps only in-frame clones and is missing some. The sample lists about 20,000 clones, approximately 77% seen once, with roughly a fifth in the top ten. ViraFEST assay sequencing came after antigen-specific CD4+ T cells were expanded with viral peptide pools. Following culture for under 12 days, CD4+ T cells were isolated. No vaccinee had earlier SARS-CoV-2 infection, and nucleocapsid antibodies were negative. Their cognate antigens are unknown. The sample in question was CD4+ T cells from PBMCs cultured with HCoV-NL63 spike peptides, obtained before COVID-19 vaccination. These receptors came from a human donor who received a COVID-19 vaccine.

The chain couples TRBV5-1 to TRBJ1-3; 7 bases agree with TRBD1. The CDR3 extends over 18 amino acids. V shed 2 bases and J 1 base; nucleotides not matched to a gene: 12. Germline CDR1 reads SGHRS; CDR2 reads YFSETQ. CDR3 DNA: TGCGCCAGCAGCTTTAGTGGAGGGGGCGGTTTGTCTGGAAACACCATATATTTT. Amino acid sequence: CASSFSGGGGLSGNTIYF.

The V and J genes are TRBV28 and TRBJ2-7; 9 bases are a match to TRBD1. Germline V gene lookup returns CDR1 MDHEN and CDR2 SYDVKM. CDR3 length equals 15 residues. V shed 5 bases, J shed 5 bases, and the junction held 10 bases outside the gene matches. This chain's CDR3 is CASSRGQGRVDEQYF. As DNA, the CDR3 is TGTGCCAGCAGTCGAGGACAGGGGCGAGTCGACGAGCAGTACTTC.

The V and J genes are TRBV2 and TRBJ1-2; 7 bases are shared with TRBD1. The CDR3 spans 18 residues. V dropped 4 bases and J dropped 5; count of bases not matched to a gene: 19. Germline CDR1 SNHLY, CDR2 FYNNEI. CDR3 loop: CASSGPPKPDRNEYGYTF. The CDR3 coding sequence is TGTGCCAGCAGTGGACCGCCCAAACCGGACAGGAATGAATATGGCTACACCTTC.

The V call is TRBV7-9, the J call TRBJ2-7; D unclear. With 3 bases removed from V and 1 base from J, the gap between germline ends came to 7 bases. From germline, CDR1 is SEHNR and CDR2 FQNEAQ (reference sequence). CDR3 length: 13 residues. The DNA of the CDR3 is TGTGCCAGCAGCTTGGACCCTTCCTACGAGCAGTACTTC. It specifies CASSLDPSYEQYF.

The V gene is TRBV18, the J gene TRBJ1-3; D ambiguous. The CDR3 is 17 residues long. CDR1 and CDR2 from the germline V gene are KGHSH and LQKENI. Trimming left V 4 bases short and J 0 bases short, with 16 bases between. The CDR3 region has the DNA TGTGCCAGCTCACATACGGCAGGTTCGAGCTCTGGAAACACCATATATTTT. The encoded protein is CASSHTAGSSSGNTIYF.

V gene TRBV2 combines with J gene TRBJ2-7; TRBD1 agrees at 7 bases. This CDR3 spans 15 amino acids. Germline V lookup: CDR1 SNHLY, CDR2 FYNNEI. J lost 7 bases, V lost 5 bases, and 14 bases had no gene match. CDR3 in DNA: TGTGCCAGCAGTACCGAGGGGGCGATTGCTGCAGAGCAGTACTTC. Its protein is CASSTEGAIAAEQYF. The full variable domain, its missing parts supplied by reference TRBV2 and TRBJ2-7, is EPEVTQTPSHQVTQMGQEVILRCVPISNHLYFYWYRQILGQKVEFLVSFYNNEISEKSEIFDDQFSVERPDGSNFTLKIRSTKLEDSAMYFCASSTEGAIAAEQYFGPGTRLTVT.

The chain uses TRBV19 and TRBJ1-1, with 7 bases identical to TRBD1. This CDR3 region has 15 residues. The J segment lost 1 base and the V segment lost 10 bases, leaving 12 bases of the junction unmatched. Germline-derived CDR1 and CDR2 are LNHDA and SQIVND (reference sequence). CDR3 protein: CATGQGGLGNTEAFF. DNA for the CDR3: TGTGCCACCGGCCAGGGGGGCTTGGGGAACACTGAAGCTTTCTTT.

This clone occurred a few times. The CDR3 loop is CASSQGGNTGELFF. CDR3 DNA: TGTGCCAGCAGCCAAGGCGGCAACACCGGGGAGCTGTTTTTT. This chain uses TRBV3-1 (or the pseudogene TRBV3-2) with TRBJ2-2; no clear D gene. The germline V gene has CDR1 LGHDT and CDR2 YNNKEL (reference sequence). The CDR3 has 14 amino acids. V shed 1 base and J shed 2 bases, with 5 bases lying between them.

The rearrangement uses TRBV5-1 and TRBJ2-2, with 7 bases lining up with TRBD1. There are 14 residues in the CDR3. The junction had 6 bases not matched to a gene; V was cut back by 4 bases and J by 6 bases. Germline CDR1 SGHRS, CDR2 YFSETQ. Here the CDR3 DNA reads TGCGCCAGCAGCCTTAAGACAGGGCCCGGGGAGCTGTTTTTT. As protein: CASSLKTGPGELFF.

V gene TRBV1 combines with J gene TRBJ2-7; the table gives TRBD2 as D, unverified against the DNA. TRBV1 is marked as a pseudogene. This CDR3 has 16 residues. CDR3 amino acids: CTSSQDRGGVFYEQYF. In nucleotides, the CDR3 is TGCACCAGCAGCCAAGATCGAGGGGGGGTCTTTTACGAGCAGTACTTC.

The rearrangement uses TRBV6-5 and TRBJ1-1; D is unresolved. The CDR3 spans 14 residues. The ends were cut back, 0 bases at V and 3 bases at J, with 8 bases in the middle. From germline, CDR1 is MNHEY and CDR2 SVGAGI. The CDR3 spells CASSYSTGDTEAFF. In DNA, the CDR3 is TGTGCCAGCAGTTACTCGACTGGGGACACTGAAGCTTTCTTT.

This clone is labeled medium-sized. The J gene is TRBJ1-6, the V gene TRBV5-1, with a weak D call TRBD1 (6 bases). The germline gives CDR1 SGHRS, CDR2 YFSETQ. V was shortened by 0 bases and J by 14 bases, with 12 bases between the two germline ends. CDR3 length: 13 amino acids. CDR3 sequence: CASSLADRLSLHF. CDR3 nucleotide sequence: TGCGCCAGCAGCTTGGCGGACAGACTCTCCCTCCACTTT. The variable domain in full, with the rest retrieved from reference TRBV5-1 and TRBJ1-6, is KAGVTQTPRYLIKTRGQQVTLSCSPISGHRSVSWYQQTPGQGLQFLFEYFSETQRNKGNFPGRFSGRQFSNSRSEMNVSTLELGDSALYLCASSLADRLSLHFGNGTRLTVT.

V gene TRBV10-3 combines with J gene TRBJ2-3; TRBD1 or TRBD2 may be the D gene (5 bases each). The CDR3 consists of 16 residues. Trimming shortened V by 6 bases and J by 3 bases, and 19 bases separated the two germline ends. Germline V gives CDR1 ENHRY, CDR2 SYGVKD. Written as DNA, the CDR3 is TGTGCCATCAGAATAGGTGGGGGAGCCCATACAGATACGCAGTATTTT. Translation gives CAIRIGGGAHTDTQYF.

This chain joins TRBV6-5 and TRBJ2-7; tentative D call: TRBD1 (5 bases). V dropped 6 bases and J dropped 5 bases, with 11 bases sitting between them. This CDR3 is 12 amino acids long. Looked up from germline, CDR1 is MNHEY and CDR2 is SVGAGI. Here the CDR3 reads CASRQQDHEQYF. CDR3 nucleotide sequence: TGTGCCAGCAGACAACAGGACCACGAGCAGTACTTC.

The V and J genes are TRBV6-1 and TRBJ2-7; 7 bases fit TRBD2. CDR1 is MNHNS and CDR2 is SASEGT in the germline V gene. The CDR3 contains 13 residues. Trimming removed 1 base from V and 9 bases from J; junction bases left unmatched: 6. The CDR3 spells CASSEGGGYGQYF. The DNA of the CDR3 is TGTGCCAGCAGTGAAGGGGGAGGGTATGGGCAGTACTTC.

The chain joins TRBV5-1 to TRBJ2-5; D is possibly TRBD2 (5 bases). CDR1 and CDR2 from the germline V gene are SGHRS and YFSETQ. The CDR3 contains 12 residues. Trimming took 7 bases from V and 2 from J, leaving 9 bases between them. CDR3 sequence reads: CASGSGQETQYF. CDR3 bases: TGCGCCAGCGGTTCGGGGCAAGAGACCCAGTACTTC.

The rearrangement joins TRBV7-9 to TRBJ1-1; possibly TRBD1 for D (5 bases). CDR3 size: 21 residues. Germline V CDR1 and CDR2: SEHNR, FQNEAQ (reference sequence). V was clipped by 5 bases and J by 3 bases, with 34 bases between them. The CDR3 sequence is CASSNLLSQGWWDKLDTEAFF. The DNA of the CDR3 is TGTGCCAGCAGCAACCTACTCAGCCAGGGTTGGTGGGATAAGTTGGACACTGAAGCTTTCTTT.

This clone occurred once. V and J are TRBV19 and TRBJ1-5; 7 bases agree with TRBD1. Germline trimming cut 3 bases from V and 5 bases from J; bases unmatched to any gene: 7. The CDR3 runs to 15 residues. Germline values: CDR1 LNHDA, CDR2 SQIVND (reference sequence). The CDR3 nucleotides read TGTGCCAGTAGTATGGGGTTGACAGGGTATCAGCCCCAGCATTTT. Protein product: CASSMGLTGYQPQHF.